A selection of T cell receptor beta chains follows, all from one sample in a study of T cell changes during pregnancy in multiple sclerosis. Generated by immunoSEQ multiplex PCR, the TCRdb table keeps only in-frame clones and is missing some. The data contain 50,000 to 65,000 clones, approximately 90% of them seen just once; the ten biggest clones take up 1.3%. The sequenced sample was peripheral blood, obtained in the second trimester of pregnancy. The receptor source for this set is a female donor with multiple sclerosis, enrolled in a pregnancy study. The CDR3 runs from the conserved cysteine through the conserved F or W. Fields, in order: clone size, J gene, D gene, V gene, CDR3 DNA, CDR3 protein. The D gene is left open where the match is weak. Some rows mark clone size as missing; the rest say once, few, many or name a class of expanded clone.

>-|TRBJ1-2|TRBD1|TRBV7-3
TGTGCCAGCAGCTCAAACCCACAGGGGGCAAAGGGCTACACCTTC
CASSSNPQGAKGYTF
>-|TRBJ1-4|-|TRBV19
TGTGCCAGTAGTTCCCCGGGAGGACCTAATGAAAAACTGTTTTTT
CASSSPGGPNEKLFF
>-|TRBJ1-5|TRBD1|TRBV5-1
TGCGCCAGCAGCCGGACAGGGGATGGCAATCAGCCCCAGCATTTT
CASSRTGDGNQPQHF
>few|TRBJ1-6|TRBD1|TRBV7-9
TGTGCCAGCAGCTTCACAGGGGAATCACCCCTCCACTTT
CASSFTGESPLHF
>-|TRBJ1-1|-|TRBV5-4
TGTGCCAGCAGCCTTGCGGGGGGTCTGAACACTGAAGCTTTCTTT
CASSLAGGLNTEAFF
>-|TRBJ2-7|TRBD1|TRBV11-2
TGTGCCAGCAGCTTCGAAGGGGGCCCCTACGAGCAGTACTTC
CASSFEGGPYEQYF
>-|TRBJ2-3|TRBD2|TRBV23-1
TGCGCCAGCAGTAGTAAGCGGGGGGGCATCAAAACAGATACGCAGTATTTT
CASSSKRGGIKTDTQYF
>-|TRBJ2-7|TRBD2|TRBV11-1
TGTGCCAGCAGCCCGGGGGGGCATTTGTACGAGCAGTACTTC
CASSPGGHLYEQYF
>-|TRBJ1-2|TRBD1|TRBV19
TGTGCCAGTAGCACTACCGGGACAGGGAGCTATGGCTACACCTTC
CASSTTGTGSYGYTF
>-|TRBJ2-7|-|TRBV30
TGTGCCTGGAGTGGCGGCTTAACCTACGAGCAGTACTTC
CAWSGGLTYEQYF
>-|TRBJ2-1|TRBD2|TRBV6-1
TGTGCCAGCAGTGGACTAGCGGGGCACTCCTACAATGAGCAGTTCTTC
CASSGLAGHSYNEQFF
>-|TRBJ2-2|TRBD2|TRBV2
TGTGCCAGCAGGATGAGCAGCGGGGGCACCGGGGAGCTGTTTTTT
CASRMSSGGTGELFF
>-|TRBJ2-6|-|TRBV7-3
TGTGCCAGCAGCTTACAGGGGACTGGGGCCAACGTCCTGACTTTC
CASSLQGTGANVLTF
>-|TRBJ2-1|-|TRBV29-1
TGCAGCGTCGGACTGGTATACAATGAGCAGTTCTTC
CSVGLVYNEQFF
>-|TRBJ2-4|-|TRBV19
TGTGCCAGTAGTATTTCCATACTAGCCAAAAACATTCAGTACTTC
CASSISILAKNIQYF
>-|TRBJ2-3|-|TRBV6-1
TGTGCCAGCAGACTGGAGGGGTGGACAGATACGCAGTATTTT
CASRLEGWTDTQYF
>-|TRBJ1-1|TRBD1|TRBV4-2
TGTGCCAGCAGCCAAAAAGGCGGGACAGGGATGAACACTGAAGCTTTCTTT
CASSQKGGTGMNTEAFF
>-|TRBJ2-7|TRBD1|TRBV18
TGTGCCAGCTCAATAGGGACAGGGGGCGAGCAGTACTTC
CASSIGTGGEQYF
>-|TRBJ2-1|-|TRBV6-5
TGTGCCAGCAGTTATTTTCCGGGGGGCAACAATGAGCAGTTCTTC
CASSYFPGGNNEQFF
>once|TRBJ1-3|TRBD1|TRBV19
TGTGCCAGTAGTTTGACAGGGACCTCCTCTGGAAACACCATATATTTT
CASSLTGTSSGNTIYF
>-|TRBJ2-4|TRBD1|TRBV4-1
TGCGCCAGCAGCCAAGATCGACGGCGGACAGGGTCAACGTCAAAAAACATTCAGTACTTC
CASSQDRRRTGSTSKNIQYF
>-|TRBJ1-2|-|TRBV5-4
TGTGCCAGCAGCTTGGATTGGGGGCCCGGAGGCTACACCTTC
CASSLDWGPGGYTF
>-|TRBJ1-1|-|TRBV5-1
TGCGCCAGCAGCTTACTTCAGGGGAGCACTGAAGCTTTCTTT
CASSLLQGSTEAFF
>-|TRBJ2-2|-|TRBV6-1
TGTGCCAGCAGTGTAGGTCAGGGGTCCGCGAACACCGGGGAGCTGTTTTTT
CASSVGQGSANTGELFF
>-|TRBJ1-1|TRBD1|TRBV15
TGTGCCACCAGGAGCGCAGGGGGAACTGAAGCTTTCTTT
CATRSAGGTEAFF
>-|TRBJ1-2|TRBD1|TRBV5-1
TGCGCCAGCAGCTTGGTCGCAGGGGGTACCTATGGCTACACCTTC
CASSLVAGGTYGYTF
>once|TRBJ1-1|TRBD1|TRBV18
TGTGCCAGCTCACTGACAGGGTACACTGAAGCTTTCTTT
CASSLTGYTEAFF
>-|TRBJ1-1|-|TRBV7-9
TGTGCCAGCAGCTTAGCGCGGGAGACTGAAGCTTTCTTT
CASSLARETEAFF
>-|TRBJ2-1|TRBD1|TRBV5-1
TGCGCCAGCAGCTTCCCGGACAGGGTGGGCAATGAGCAGTTCTTC
CASSFPDRVGNEQFF